What follows are 29 T cell receptor beta chains derived from one specimen sequenced in a study of OX40 agonist ivuxolimab in advanced cancers. Library prep was done by the immunoSEQ multiplex PCR assay. TCRdb retrieved this table from immuneACCESS and kept in-frame rearrangements only. Not all clones are present; in checked studies, unresolved V genes account for under half, and no reason is known for the remainder. The sample table lists 72,000 or so clones, around 90% of them with a count of one. 0.7% to 1% of the sample is in the top ten clones. This sample comprised CD4+ or CD8+ T cells sorted from blood, obtained in a trial of the OX40 agonist ivuxolimab. All receptors derive from an adult with an advanced solid tumor such as melanoma, head and neck, liver or kidney cancer.

The chain recombines TRBV18 with TRBJ2-1, with D hard to call. The CDR3 length is 17 residues. V was trimmed by 4 bases and J by 4 bases, leaving 20 bases between them. Germline CDR1 reads KGHSH; CDR2 reads LQKENI. The CDR3: CASSLVMPDPEYNEQFF. CDR3 nucleotides: TGTGCCAGCTCACTGGTTATGCCCGATCCGGAGTACAATGAGCAGTTCTTC.

The DNA for the CDR3 is TGTGCCAGCAATCCCAGATTAGATCAGCCCCAGCATTTT. Protein sequence: CASNPRLDQPQHF. The chain is built from TRBV6-5 and TRBJ1-5; D is unresolved. CDR1 is MNHEY and CDR2 is SVGAGI in the germline V gene. V was shortened by 7 bases and J by 5 bases, with 12 bases between the two germline ends. This CDR3 spans 13 amino acids.

This sequence joins TRBV7-3 and TRBJ2-1; TRBD2 matches at 10 bases. The CDR3 has 14 residues. Germline-derived CDR1 and CDR2 are SGHTA and FQGTGA. J lost 4 bases, V lost 5 bases, and 2 bases had no gene match. The CDR3 here is CASSRTSGYNEQFF. In nucleotides, the CDR3 is TGTGCCAGCAGCCGGACTAGCGGTTACAATGAGCAGTTCTTC. The whole variable domain, remainder taken from reference TRBV7-3 and TRBJ2-1, is GAGVSQTPSNKVTEKGKYVELRCDPISGHTALYWYRQSLGQGPEFLIYFQGTGAADDSGLPNDRFFAVRPEGSVSTLKIQRTERGDSAVYLCASSRTSGYNEQFFGPGTRLTVL.

This chain links TRBV15 with TRBJ2-3, with 7 positions matching TRBD2. The length of the CDR3 is 15 residues. V lost 3 bases to trimming and J lost 1 base; unmatched junction nucleotides: 4. Germline CDR1 is LNHNV and CDR2 is YYDKDF (reference sequence). The CDR3 here is CATSRTGGGTDTQYF. DNA for the CDR3: TGTGCCACCAGCAGGACGGGGGGAGGCACAGATACGCAGTATTTT.

The gene calls are TRBV7-2 and TRBJ2-5, with 7 bases identical to TRBD2. V gave up 3 bases and J gave up 3 bases; unmatched junction bases: 10. The germline gives CDR1 SGHTA, CDR2 FQGNSA. The CDR3 covers 16 residues. CDR3 bases: TGTGCCAGCAGCTTCAAGACGGGACTATTAAAAGAGACCCAGTACTTC. Residues: CASSFKTGLLKETQYF.

The chain links TRBV15 to TRBJ1-6; tentatively, D is TRBD1 (5 bases). Germline V gene sequence: CDR1 LNHNV, CDR2 YYDKDF (reference sequence). Trimming stripped 4 bases from V and 7 bases from J, with 8 bases between. CDR3 length equals 13 residues. In DNA, the CDR3 is TGTGCCACCAGCACAGGGAGCAATTCACCCCTCCACTTT. Translating gives CATSTGSNSPLHF.

This chain uses TRBV6-6 with TRBJ2-7; D ambiguous. CDR3 length equals 15 residues. V was shortened by 0 bases and J by 7 bases, with 16 bases between the two germline ends. Germline values: CDR1 MNHNY, CDR2 SVGAGI (reference sequence). CDR3 in DNA: TGTGCCAGCAGTTACTCGACTCTGGGGTTTGGGGAGCAGTACTTC. Translating it yields CASSYSTLGFGEQYF.

The chain combines TRBV5-1 with TRBJ2-2; maybe TRBD2 (5 bases). Trimming stripped 7 bases from V and 0 bases from J, with 10 bases between. Per the germline V gene, CDR1 is SGHRS and CDR2 is YFSETQ. This CDR3 is built from 14 residues. The CDR3 DNA reads as TGCGCCAGCTCGGGGAGCGCGAACACCGGGGAGCTGTTTTTT. Its translation is CASSGSANTGELFF.

This clone appeared a few times. The CDR3 loop is CAWSALPNQPQHF. CDR3 DNA: TGTGCCTGGAGTGCTCTCCCCAACCAGCCCCAGCATTTT. The chain joins TRBV30 to TRBJ1-5; D is ambiguous. Trimming cost V 1 base and J 7 bases, with 11 bases left between them. CDR1 and CDR2 from the germline V gene are GTSNPN and SVGIG (reference sequence). The CDR3 loop spans 13 amino acids. Variable domain in full (rest from reference TRBV30 and TRBJ1-5): SQTIHQWPATLVQPVGSPLSLECTVEGTSNPNLYWYRQAAGRGLQLLFYSVGIGQISSEVPQNLSASRPQDRQFILSSKKLLLSDSGFYLCAWSALPNQPQHFGDGTRLSIL.

This clone was observed once. This chain links TRBV6-5 with TRBJ2-7; D ambiguous. The germline CDR1 and CDR2 sequences are MNHEY and SVGAGI. V gave up 1 base and J gave up 3 bases, with 10 bases separating them. The CDR3 is 14 amino acids. Here the CDR3 DNA reads TGTGCCAGCAGTTACTACCAGAACTTCTACGAGCAGTACTTC. Its translation is CASSYYQNFYEQYF.

This rearrangement joins TRBV28 to TRBJ2-7, with TRBD1 identical over 8 bases. CDR1 and CDR2 from the germline V gene are MDHEN and SYDVKM. The CDR3 extends over 16 amino acids. V was clipped by 4 bases and J by 7 bases; unmatched bases: 15. The CDR3 protein is CASSSATGGPQVEQYF. The CDR3 coding sequence is TGTGCCAGCAGTTCCGCTACAGGGGGTCCCCAGGTTGAGCAGTACTTC.

This clone was counted between two and nine times. The chain joins TRBV7-9 to TRBJ2-7, with 10 bases that match TRBD1. The V and J ends lost 2 bases and 3 bases, in that order; junction bases with no gene match: 4. The length of the CDR3 is 15 residues. Germline V CDR1 and CDR2: SEHNR, FQNEAQ (reference sequence). CDR3 residues: CASSLRDRGYYEQYF. DNA of the CDR3: TGTGCCAGCAGCTTAAGGGACAGGGGATACTACGAGCAGTACTTC.

The chain uses TRBV4-2 and TRBJ1-2; TRBD1 might be the D (6 bases). The CDR3 runs 15 residues. Trimming left V 5 bases short and J 0 bases short, with 13 bases between. From germline, CDR1 is LGHNA and CDR2 YNFKEQ. The CDR3 spells CASSGQSDSNYGYTF. Written as DNA, the CDR3 is TGTGCCAGCAGCGGACAGTCGGATTCTAACTATGGCTACACCTTC.

For the CDR3, the DNA is TGTGCCAGCAGCTTCGGACAGGGGGGTGAAGCTTTCTTT. It translates to CASSFGQGGEAFF. J is TRBJ1-1 and V is TRBV5-6; TRBD1 matches 10 bases. Germline V gene sequence: CDR1 SGHDT, CDR2 YYEEEE. With 2 bases clipped from V and 7 bases from J, the junction kept 2 bases outside the gene matches. The CDR3 loop spans 13 amino acids.

The chain links TRBV4-1 to TRBJ1-2; D is perhaps TRBD1 (5 bases). The CDR3 extends over 16 amino acids. The V end lost 0 bases, the J end lost 4 bases, and 15 bases lay between the germline ends. Germline assignment: CDR1 MGHRA and CDR2 YSYEKL. The CDR3 is CASSQDPSGVGYGYTF. CDR3 DNA: TGCGCCAGCAGCCAAGATCCTTCGGGGGTTGGCTATGGCTACACCTTC.

The chain employs TRBV7-2 and TRBJ2-1; D not certain. The CDR3 consists of 12 residues. V gave up 3 bases and J gave up 8 bases, with 8 bases separating them. Per the germline V gene, CDR1 is SGHTA and CDR2 is FQGNSA. CDR3 sequence (DNA): TGTGCCAGCAGCTTCGACTCCTATGAGCAGTTCTTC. It encodes CASSFDSYEQFF.

The chain carries TRBV28 and TRBJ2-7; 12 bases are shared with TRBD1. V was clipped by 4 bases and J by 2 bases; unmatched bases: 15. CDR3 length: 19 residues. The germline V gene has CDR1 MDHEN and CDR2 SYDVKM. In DNA, the CDR3 is TGTGCCAGCAGTTGGACCCGGGACAGGGGGCTTACCCGGACCTACGAGCAGTACTTC. Its translation is CASSWTRDRGLTRTYEQYF.

The rearrangement joins TRBV4-3 to TRBJ2-1; TRBD2 matches 8 bases. V was pared by 3 bases and J by 8 bases, with 12 bases of the junction left unmatched. Germline V gives CDR1 LGHNA, CDR2 YSLEER. The length of the CDR3 is 16 residues. CDR3 nucleotides: TGCGCCAGCAGCCAGACCCCCGCGGGAGGTCTGGATGAGCAGTTCTTC. It yields the protein CASSQTPAGGLDEQFF.

This rearrangement joins TRBV11-3 to TRBJ1-4; D gene unclear. The CDR3 contains 15 residues. In germline, CDR1 is SGHNT, CDR2 YENEEA. Trimming removed 1 base from V and 4 bases from J, with 10 bases in between. The chain's CDR3 is CASSLGGGGNEKLFF. The CDR3 DNA follows: TGTGCCAGCAGCTTAGGTGGAGGAGGTAATGAAAAACTGTTTTTT.

CDR3: CASRDSGLSYEQYF. The CDR3 coding sequence is TGTGCCAGTAGGGACTCGGGACTCTCCTACGAGCAGTACTTC. The chain employs TRBV19 and TRBJ2-7, with D possibly being TRBD2 (6 bases). Per germline, CDR1 LNHDA and CDR2 SQIVND (reference sequence). V lost 6 bases, J lost 0 bases, and 12 bases lay in between. This CDR3 comprises 14 residues.

The chain carries TRBV7-9 and TRBJ2-3; D is unclear. V was trimmed by 3 bases and J by 6 bases, leaving 1 base between them. This CDR3 is built from 10 residues. CDR1 and CDR2 (germline): SEHNR, FQNEAQ (reference sequence). The CDR3 here is CASSFDTQYF. The DNA for the CDR3 is TGTGCCAGCAGCTTTGATACGCAGTATTTT.

The V and J genes are TRBV14 and TRBJ2-3, with D perhaps matching TRBD1 or TRBD2 (5 bases each). Looked up from germline, CDR1 is SGHDN and CDR2 is FVKESK. V lost 4 bases and J 4 bases, leaving 15 bases between the germline ends. The length of the CDR3 is 15 residues. DNA for the CDR3: TGTGCCAGCAGCCGCGGACTGAGGGGTTCAGATACGCAGTATTTT. It codes for CASSRGLRGSDTQYF.

This chain links TRBV18 with TRBJ1-5, with D perhaps matching TRBD1 (5 bases). The CDR3 runs to 12 residues. Germline V gives CDR1 KGHSH, CDR2 LQKENI. The V end lost 2 bases, the J end lost 8 bases, and 7 bases lay between the germline ends. The chain's CDR3 is CASSPEGKPQHF. CDR3 nucleotides: TGTGCCAGCTCACCAGAGGGGAAGCCCCAGCATTTT.

The chain joins TRBV9 to TRBJ2-5; no clear D. Trimming pared 3 bases from V and 5 bases from J, leaving 8 bases between. CDR3 length: 12 residues. Germline CDR1 reads SGDLS; CDR2 reads YYNGEE. The CDR3 DNA sequence: TGTGCCAGCAGCGCACCCGGGGAGACCCAGTACTTC. Translating gives CASSAPGETQYF.

The chain combines TRBV2 with TRBJ2-3; D possibly corresponds to TRBD1 (5 bases). V lost 2 bases and J lost 0, with 9 bases in between. The length of the CDR3 is 15 residues. Germline lookup yields CDR1 SNHLY and CDR2 FYNNEI. DNA of the CDR3: TGTGCCAGCAGTGAAAATGGGGCGAGCACAGATACGCAGTATTTT. It specifies CASSENGASTDTQYF.

J is TRBJ2-1 and V is TRBV6-1, with D uncertain. Germline assignment: CDR1 MNHNS and CDR2 SASEGT. V lost 7 bases, J lost 8 bases, and 9 bases lay in between. The CDR3 sequence is 11 residues long. In DNA, the CDR3 is TGTGCCAGCATGCTTCGCGATGAGCAGTTCTTC. The encoded protein is CASMLRDEQFF.

V is TRBV7-3 and J is TRBJ2-2; D not resolved. Trimming pared 1 base from V and 5 bases from J, leaving 5 bases between. There are 13 residues in the CDR3. Per the germline V gene, CDR1 is SGHTA and CDR2 is FQGTGA. CDR3 sequence (DNA): TGTGCCAGCAGCTTAATAAAGACCGGGGAGCTGTTTTTT. Its protein is CASSLIKTGELFF. Looking up the rest from reference TRBV7-3 and TRBJ2-2 gives the full variable domain: GAGVSQTPSNKVTEKGKYVELRCDPISGHTALYWYRQSLGQGPEFLIYFQGTGAADDSGLPNDRFFAVRPEGSVSTLKIQRTERGDSAVYLCASSLIKTGELFFGEGSRLTVL.

Here the CDR3 reads CASSRRLADNEQFF. The CDR3, as DNA: TGTGCCAGCTCCAGGCGACTAGCGGACAATGAGCAGTTCTTC. The chain has TRBV19 and TRBJ2-1, with TRBD2 identical over 9 bases. The V gene's germline CDR1 is LNHDA and CDR2 SQIVND (reference sequence). J was trimmed by 5 bases and V by 9 bases; bases with no gene match: 8. The CDR3 has 14 residues.

This clone was detected only a few times. The gene calls are TRBV27 and TRBJ1-4, with D unclear. Deletions cut 5 bases from V and 5 bases from J, with 21 bases between. Germline V gives CDR1 MNHEY, CDR2 SMNVEV (reference sequence). The CDR3 runs 17 residues. The CDR3, as DNA: TGTGCCAGCAGTCCTCTACCAGGAATGTACGTAAATGAAAAACTGTTTTTT. It encodes CASSPLPGMYVNEKLFF.